These 15 T cell receptor beta chains share one sample of origin, sequenced in a study of regulatory T cells in long-lasting Graves disease. Construction of the TCR beta libraries employed iRepertoire HTBI primers in conjunction with Arm-PCR of CDR3 regions. One entry per CDR3 protein results from TCRdb running MiXCR on the multiplex PCR reads. The table includes approximately 390,000 distinct CDR3 sequences, around 15% detected once. The time point here: newly diagnosed GD, antithyroid drugs for less than 3 months. Researchers made the TCR library from RNA that was extracted from PBMCs. These data were also filed under a second study, of T cells in Graves' hyperthyroidism and ophthalmopathy.

Sequenced here: peripheral blood mononuclear cells (PBMCs), sampled at new diagnosis, from a patient treated with antithyroid drugs. All receptors come from a woman aged 18 to 35 with Graves disease.

Notes on this clonotype: This could be a read error, since a much larger clone is one nucleotide away. The rearrangement joins TRBV24-1 to TRBJ2-5, with TRBD2 identical over 7 bases. From germline, CDR1 is KGHDR and CDR2 SFDVKD. The CDR3 extends over 15 amino acids. The CDR3 region has the DNA TGTGCCACCAGTACACCACTAGCGAGACAAGGGACCCAGTACTTC. This codes for CATSTPLARQGTQYF.

This clonotype appeared many times. This sequence joins TRBV18 and TRBJ2-1, with TRBD2 identical over 8 bases. After removal of 2 bases from V and 4 bases from J, the junction contained 4 bases not matched to a gene. The CDR3 is 15 amino acids. Germline loops: CDR1 KGHSH, CDR2 LQKENI. In DNA form, the CDR3 reads TGTGCCAGCTCACCATCCAGCGGGAGTTACAATGAGCAGTTCTTC. Protein sequence: CASSPSSGSYNEQFF.

In this sample, this clonotype turned up many times. The V call is TRBV15, the J call TRBJ1-4, with TRBD1 as a possible D gene (6 bases). The CDR3 has 15 residues. CDR1 is LNHNV and CDR2 is YYDKDF in the germline V gene (reference sequence). V lost 1 base and J lost 4, with 10 bases in between. This CDR3 is CATSRGDTDNEKLFF. As DNA, the CDR3 is TGTGCCACCAGCAGAGGGGACACGGATAATGAAAAACTGTTTTTT.

This clonotype was found many times. The V call is TRBV11-2, the J call TRBJ2-2; 7 nucleotides align to TRBD1. The CDR3 is 15 amino acids. CDR1 SGHAT and CDR2 FQNNGV come from the germline V gene. V trimming: 1 base; J trimming: 4 bases; junction bases outside the gene matches: 3. The CDR3 DNA is TGTGCCAGCAGCTTAGCCGACAGGGTCACCGGGGAGCTGTTTTTT. It encodes CASSLADRVTGELFF.

This clonotype was seen repeatedly, ten times or more. Written as DNA, the CDR3 is TGCAGTGCTAGAGCCCCCTCCGGGGGAAGATTTTCCACAGATACGCAGTATTTT. Its translation is CSARAPSGGRFSTDTQYF. The chain employs TRBV20-1 and TRBJ2-3; D perhaps matches TRBD2 (6 bases). This CDR3 has 18 amino acids. Between the trimmed V and J ends, which lost 1 base and 2 bases, there was a span of 22 bases. The germline CDR1 and CDR2 sequences are DFQATT and SNEGSKA (reference sequence).

This clonotype was recorded a few times. This rearrangement joins TRBV5-1 to TRBJ2-5, with TRBD2 identical over 11 bases. CDR1 is SGHRS and CDR2 is YFSETQ in the germline V gene. Trimming cost V 3 bases and J 5 bases; bases outside gene matches: 6. The CDR3 has 15 residues. In DNA form, the CDR3 reads TGCGCCAGCAGCTCACTAGCGGGGGCGGGGGAGACCCAGTACTTC. It codes for CASSSLAGAGETQYF.

The chain employs TRBV5-6 and TRBJ2-1; the D gene is possibly TRBD2 (6 bases). V lost 2 bases, J lost 6 bases, and 12 bases lay in between. Germline assignment: CDR1 SGHDT and CDR2 YYEEEE. The CDR3 spans 14 residues. The CDR3 reads CASSFVGGSNEQFF. The CDR3 DNA follows: TGTGCCAGCAGCTTCGTTGGAGGGAGCAATGAGCAGTTCTTC.

V gene TRBV28 combines with J gene TRBJ1-5, with 7 bases lining up with TRBD1. Germline CDR1 and CDR2: MDHEN and SYDVKM. The CDR3 is 15 residues long. Trimming at V came to 6 bases and at J to 6 bases, leaving 11 bases not matched to a gene. CDR3 in DNA: TGTGCCAGCAGAGACAGGGAGGTCGTCAGTCAGCCCCAGCATTTT. Encoded protein: CASRDREVVSQPQHF.

This chain uses TRBV6-1 with TRBJ2-7; TRBD2 agrees at 8 bases. The CDR3 covers 14 residues. The V gene's germline CDR1 is MNHNS and CDR2 SASEGT. The V gene end was trimmed by 8 bases and the J gene end by 2 bases; junction bases not matched to a gene: 8. CDR3 region: CASGPGGVPYEQYF. CDR3 nucleotides: TGTGCCAGCGGTCCGGGGGGGGTTCCCTACGAGCAGTACTTC.

As for this clonotype: A much larger clone lies a single base off, so this may be a read error. The chain links TRBV7-9 to TRBJ1-2, with TRBD1 matching 9 bases. Germline V gene lookup returns CDR1 SEHNR and CDR2 FQNEAQ (reference sequence). The CDR3 totals 14 residues. The junction had 2 bases not matched to a gene; V was cut back by 4 bases and J by 2 bases. CDR3 protein: CASSWTGENYGYTF. In nucleotides, the CDR3 is TGTGCCAGCAGCTGGACAGGGGAAAACTATGGCTACACCTTC.

The chain couples TRBV18 to TRBJ2-6; TRBD1 aligns across 8 bases. The CDR3 sequence is 18 residues long. Germline values: CDR1 KGHSH, CDR2 LQKENI. Germline trimming cut 1 base from V and 4 bases from J; bases unmatched to any gene: 9. This CDR3 reads CASSPLGQGSGGANVLTF. In nucleotides, the CDR3 is TGTGCCAGCTCACCACTCGGACAGGGATCGGGGGGGGCCAACGTCCTGACTTTC.

This clonotype appeared many times. V gene TRBV20-1 combines with J gene TRBJ2-7; D not certain. Germline V lookup: CDR1 DFQATT, CDR2 SNEGSKA (reference sequence). This CDR3 region has 14 residues. V was shortened by 5 bases and J by 0 bases, with 14 bases between the two germline ends. CDR3 in DNA: TGCAGTGCTCGGCGCCTGGCGAGCTCCTACGAGCAGTACTTC. Protein sequence: CSARRLASSYEQYF.

The J gene is TRBJ2-1, the V gene TRBV5-1; 7 nucleotides agree with TRBD1. There are 13 residues in the CDR3. The germline gives CDR1 SGHRS, CDR2 YFSETQ. After removal of 4 bases from V and 7 bases from J, the junction contained 5 bases not matched to a gene. The chain's CDR3 is CASSPGTVNEQFF. The CDR3 DNA reads TGCGCCAGCAGCCCGGGGACAGTTAATGAGCAGTTCTTC.

This clonotype showed up just a few times. This chain connects TRBV19 to TRBJ2-3; tentatively, D is TRBD1 or TRBD2 (6 bases each). The CDR3 spans 15 residues. The ends were cut back, 1 base at V and 2 bases at J, with 10 bases in the middle. The V gene's germline CDR1 is LNHDA and CDR2 SQIVND (reference sequence). In DNA form, the CDR3 reads TGTGCCAGTAGTATAGCCGGGGGCGTCACAGATACGCAGTATTTT. Amino acid sequence: CASSIAGGVTDTQYF.

This clonotype appeared a few times. The genes are TRBV20-1 and TRBJ2-3, with D perhaps being TRBD1 or TRBD2 (5 bases each). From germline, CDR1 is DFQATT and CDR2 SNEGSKA (reference sequence). CDR3 length: 13 amino acids. Trimming stripped 5 bases from V and 5 bases from J, with 14 bases between. Here the CDR3 reads CSARDHDGDTQYF. The CDR3 coding sequence is TGCAGTGCTCGGGACCACGACGGAGATACGCAGTATTTT.